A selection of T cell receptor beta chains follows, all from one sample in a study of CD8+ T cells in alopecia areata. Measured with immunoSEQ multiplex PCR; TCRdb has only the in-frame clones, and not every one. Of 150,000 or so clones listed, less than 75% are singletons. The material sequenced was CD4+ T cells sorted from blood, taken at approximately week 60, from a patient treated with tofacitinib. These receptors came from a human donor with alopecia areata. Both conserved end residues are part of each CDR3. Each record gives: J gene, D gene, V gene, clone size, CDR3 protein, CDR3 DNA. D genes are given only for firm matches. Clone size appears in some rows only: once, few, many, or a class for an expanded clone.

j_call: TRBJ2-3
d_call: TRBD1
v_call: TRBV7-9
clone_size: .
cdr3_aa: CASSLSQGLADTQYF
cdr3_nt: TGTGCCAGCAGCTTATCACAGGGGCTCGCAGATACGCAGTATTTT

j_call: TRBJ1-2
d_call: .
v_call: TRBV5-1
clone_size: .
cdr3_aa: CASSPLGETLGYTF
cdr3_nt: TGCGCCAGCAGCCCCTTAGGAGAGACACTCGGCTACACCTTC

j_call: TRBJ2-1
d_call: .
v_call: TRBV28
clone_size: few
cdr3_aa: CASILKGRGEQFF
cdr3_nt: TGTGCCAGCATCTTAAAGGGTCGCGGTGAGCAGTTCTTC

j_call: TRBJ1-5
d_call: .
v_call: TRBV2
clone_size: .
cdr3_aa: CASRAGDLNQPQHF
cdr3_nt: TGTGCCAGCAGGGCAGGGGACTTGAATCAGCCCCAGCATTTT

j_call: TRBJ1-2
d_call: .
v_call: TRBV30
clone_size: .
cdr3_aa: CAWSLAYGHTF
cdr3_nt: TGTGCCTGGAGTCTAGCATATGGCCACACCTTC

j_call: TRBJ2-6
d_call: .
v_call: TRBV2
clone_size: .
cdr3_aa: CATLSGAGANVLTF
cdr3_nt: TGTGCCACTCTATCGGGGGCTGGGGCCAACGTCCTGACTTTC

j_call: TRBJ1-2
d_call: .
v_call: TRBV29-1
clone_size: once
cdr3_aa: CSAGGTGGYGYTF
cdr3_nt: TGCAGCGCGGGCGGGACGGGGGGCTATGGCTACACCTTC

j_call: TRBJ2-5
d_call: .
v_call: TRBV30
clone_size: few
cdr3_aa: CAWSVQGLQTQYF
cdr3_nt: TGTGCCTGGAGTGTACAGGGATTACAGACCCAGTACTTC

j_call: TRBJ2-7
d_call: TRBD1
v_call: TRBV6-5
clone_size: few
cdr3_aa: CASRGQPYEQYF
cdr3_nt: TGTGCCAGCAGGGGACAGCCCTACGAGCAGTACTTC

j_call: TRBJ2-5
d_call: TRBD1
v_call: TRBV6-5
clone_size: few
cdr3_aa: CASRVRDSLEETQYF
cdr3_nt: TGTGCCAGCAGGGTCCGGGACAGCCTCGAAGAGACCCAGTACTTC

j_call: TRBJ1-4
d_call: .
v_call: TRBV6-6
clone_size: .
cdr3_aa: CASTSIQGRGLEKLFF
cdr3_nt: TGTGCCAGCACCTCGATTCAGGGCAGGGGACTCGAAAAACTGTTTTTT

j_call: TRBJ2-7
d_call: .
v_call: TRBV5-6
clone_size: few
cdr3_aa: CASSTLRDISYEQYF
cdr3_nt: TGTGCCAGCAGCACCCTCCGGGACATTTCCTACGAGCAGTACTTC

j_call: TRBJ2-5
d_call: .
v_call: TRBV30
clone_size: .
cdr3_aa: CAWSVKGIETQYF
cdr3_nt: TGTGCCTGGAGTGTGAAGGGGATCGAGACCCAGTACTTC

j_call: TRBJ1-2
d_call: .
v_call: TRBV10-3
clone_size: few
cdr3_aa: CAITGDDEGYGYTF
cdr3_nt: TGTGCCATCACTGGGGACGACGAGGGGTATGGCTACACCTTC

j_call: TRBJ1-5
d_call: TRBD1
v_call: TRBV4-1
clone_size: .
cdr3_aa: CASSSGQARNQPQHF
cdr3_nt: TGCGCCAGCAGCTCGGGACAGGCGCGCAATCAGCCCCAGCATTTT

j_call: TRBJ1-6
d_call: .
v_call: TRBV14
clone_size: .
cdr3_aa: CASSQVANSPLHF
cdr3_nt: TGTGCCAGCAGCCAAGTGGCGAATTCACCCCTCCACTTT

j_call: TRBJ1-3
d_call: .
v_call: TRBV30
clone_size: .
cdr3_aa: CAWITGDTIYF
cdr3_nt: TGTGCCTGGATCACGGGTGACACCATATATTTT

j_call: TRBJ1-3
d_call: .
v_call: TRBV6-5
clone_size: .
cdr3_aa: CASSYDSFSGNTIYF
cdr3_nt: TGTGCCAGCAGTTATGACAGTTTCTCTGGAAACACCATATATTTT

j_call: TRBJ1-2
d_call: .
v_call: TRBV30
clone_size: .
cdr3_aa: CAWLRNSAGYYGYTF
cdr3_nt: TGTGCCTGGTTGAGAAACAGCGCGGGTTACTATGGCTACACCTTC

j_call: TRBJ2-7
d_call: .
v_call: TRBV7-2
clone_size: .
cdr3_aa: CASSDRNTYEQYF
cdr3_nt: TGTGCCAGCAGTGACAGGAATACCTACGAGCAGTACTTC

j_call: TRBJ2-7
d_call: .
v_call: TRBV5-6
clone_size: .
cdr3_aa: CASSLVDEQYF
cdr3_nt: TGTGCCAGCAGCTTGGTTGACGAGCAGTACTTC

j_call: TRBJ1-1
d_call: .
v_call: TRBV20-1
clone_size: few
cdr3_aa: CSARQNTEAFF
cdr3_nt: TGCAGTGCGAGACAGAACACTGAAGCTTTCTTT

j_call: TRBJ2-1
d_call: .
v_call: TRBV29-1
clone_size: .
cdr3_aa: CSVGGGARNEQFF
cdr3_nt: TGCAGCGTAGGAGGGGGGGCCCGCAATGAGCAGTTCTTC

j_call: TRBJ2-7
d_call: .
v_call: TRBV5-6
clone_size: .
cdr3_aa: CASSFRDTAYEQYF
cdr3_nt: TGTGCCAGCAGCTTTAGGGACACGGCCTACGAGCAGTACTTC

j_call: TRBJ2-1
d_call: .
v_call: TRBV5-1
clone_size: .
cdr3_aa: CASRSSGHLYNEQFF
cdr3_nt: TGCGCCAGCCGTAGCTCGGGACACCTCTACAATGAGCAGTTCTTC

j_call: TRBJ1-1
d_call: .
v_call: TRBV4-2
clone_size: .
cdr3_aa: CASSRRSAATEAFF
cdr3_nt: TGTGCCAGCAGCCGACGATCCGCAGCCACTGAAGCTTTCTTT

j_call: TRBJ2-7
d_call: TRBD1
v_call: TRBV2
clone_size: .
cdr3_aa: CASSRRQGSRDEQYF
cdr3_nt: TGTGCCAGCAGTCGTAGACAGGGCTCGAGGGACGAGCAGTACTTC

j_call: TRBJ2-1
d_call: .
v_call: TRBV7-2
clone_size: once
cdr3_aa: CASSLTPMNEQFF
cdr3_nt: TGTGCCAGCAGCTTAACCCCAATGAATGAGCAGTTCTTC

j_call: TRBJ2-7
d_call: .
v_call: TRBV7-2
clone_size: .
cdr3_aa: CASSLGVTPSYEQYF
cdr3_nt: TGTGCCAGCAGCTTAGGAGTGACACCTTCCTACGAGCAGTACTTC

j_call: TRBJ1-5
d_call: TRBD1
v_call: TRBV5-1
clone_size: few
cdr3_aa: CASSLDRGGNQPQHF
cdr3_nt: TGCGCCAGCAGCTTGGACAGGGGAGGCAATCAGCCCCAGCATTTT

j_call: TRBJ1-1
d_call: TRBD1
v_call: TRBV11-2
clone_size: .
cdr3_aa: CASSKQGGTEAFF
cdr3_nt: TGTGCCAGCAGCAAACAGGGGGGCACTGAAGCTTTCTTT

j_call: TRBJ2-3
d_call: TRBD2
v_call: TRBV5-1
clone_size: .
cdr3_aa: CASSSTAGARTDTQYF
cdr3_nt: TGCGCCAGCAGCTCCACAGCGGGGGCGAGAACAGATACGCAGTATTTT

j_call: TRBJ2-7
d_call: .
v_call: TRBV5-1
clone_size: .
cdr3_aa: CASSAGNPPYEQYF
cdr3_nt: TGCGCCAGCAGCGCGGGGAACCCCCCCTACGAGCAGTACTTC

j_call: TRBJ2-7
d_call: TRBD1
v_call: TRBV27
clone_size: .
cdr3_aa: CASSRTGGRYEQYF
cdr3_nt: TGTGCCAGCAGTCGGACAGGGGGGAGGTACGAGCAGTACTTC

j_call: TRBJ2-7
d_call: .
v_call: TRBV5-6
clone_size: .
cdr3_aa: CASKIQGRLHEQYF
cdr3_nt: TGTGCCAGCAAGATACAGGGCCGATTACACGAGCAGTACTTC

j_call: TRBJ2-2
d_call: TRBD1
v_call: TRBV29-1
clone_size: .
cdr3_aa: CSVADRAATGELFF
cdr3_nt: TGCAGCGTTGCCGACAGGGCCGCCACCGGGGAGCTGTTTTTT

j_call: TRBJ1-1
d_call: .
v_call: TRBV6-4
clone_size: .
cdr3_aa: CASSDSSSGIAFF
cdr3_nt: TGTGCCAGCAGTGACTCGAGTTCAGGGATAGCTTTCTTT

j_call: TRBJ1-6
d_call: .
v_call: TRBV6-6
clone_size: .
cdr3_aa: CASSSSTGSSLHF
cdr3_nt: TGTGCCAGCAGTTCCTCCACTGGGTCGTCCCTCCACTTT

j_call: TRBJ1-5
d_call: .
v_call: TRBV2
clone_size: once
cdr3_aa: CASSTGAQPQHF
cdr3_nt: TGTGCCAGCAGTACAGGCGCCCAGCCCCAGCATTTT

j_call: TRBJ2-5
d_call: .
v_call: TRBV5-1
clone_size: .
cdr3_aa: CASSVLSQETQYF
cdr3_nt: TGCGCCAGCAGCGTACTCAGTCAAGAGACCCAGTACTTC

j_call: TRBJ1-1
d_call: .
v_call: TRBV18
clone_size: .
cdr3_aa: CASSPELNTEAFF
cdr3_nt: TGTGCCAGCTCACCAGAATTGAACACTGAAGCTTTCTTT

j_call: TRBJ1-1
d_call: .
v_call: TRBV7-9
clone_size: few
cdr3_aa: CASSGLRSSGVTEAFF
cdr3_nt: TGTGCCAGCAGCGGCCTCCGGTCCTCAGGAGTTACTGAAGCTTTCTTT

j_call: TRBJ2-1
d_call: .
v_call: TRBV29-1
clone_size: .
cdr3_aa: CSVEEDLWRNNEQFF
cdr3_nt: TGCAGCGTTGAAGAGGACCTCTGGAGAAACAATGAGCAGTTCTTC

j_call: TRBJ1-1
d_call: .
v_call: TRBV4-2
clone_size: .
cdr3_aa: CASSPGGRNTEAFF
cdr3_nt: TGTGCCAGCAGCCCCGGCGGGAGGAACACTGAAGCTTTCTTT

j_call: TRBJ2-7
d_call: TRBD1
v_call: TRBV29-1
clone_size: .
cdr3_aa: CSAVRGGQGQYF
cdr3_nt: TGCAGCGCAGTCAGAGGGGGCCAGGGGCAGTACTTC

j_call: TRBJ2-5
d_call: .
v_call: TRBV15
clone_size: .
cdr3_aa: CATSRDLGDAWLQETQYF
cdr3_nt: TGTGCCACCAGCAGAGATTTGGGGGATGCATGGCTTCAAGAGACCCAGTACTTC

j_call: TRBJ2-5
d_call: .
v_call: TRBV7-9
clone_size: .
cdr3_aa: CASSLRRVGETQYF
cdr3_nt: TGTGCCAGCAGCTTACGGAGGGTTGGGGAGACCCAGTACTTC

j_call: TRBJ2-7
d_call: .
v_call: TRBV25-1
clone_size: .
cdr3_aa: CASRGPGPYEQYF
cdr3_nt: TGTGCCAGCAGGGGGCCGGGGCCCTACGAGCAGTACTTC

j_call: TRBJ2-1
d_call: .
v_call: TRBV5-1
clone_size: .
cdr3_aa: CASSLESRVRDEQFF
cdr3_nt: TGCGCCAGCAGCTTGGAGTCGAGGGTAAGGGATGAGCAGTTCTTC

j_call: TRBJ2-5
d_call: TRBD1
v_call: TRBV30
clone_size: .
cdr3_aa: CAWSQPTGAQETQYF
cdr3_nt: TGTGCCTGGAGTCAACCGACAGGGGCACAAGAGACCCAGTACTTC

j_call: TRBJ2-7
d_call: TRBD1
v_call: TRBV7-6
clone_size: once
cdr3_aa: CASSLKTGYEQYF
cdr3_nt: TGTGCCAGCAGCTTAAAGACAGGGTACGAGCAGTACTTC

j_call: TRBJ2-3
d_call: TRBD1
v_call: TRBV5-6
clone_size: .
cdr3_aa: CASSLPGQGSTDTQYF
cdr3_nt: TGTGCCAGCAGCTTACCGGGACAGGGGAGCACAGATACGCAGTATTTT

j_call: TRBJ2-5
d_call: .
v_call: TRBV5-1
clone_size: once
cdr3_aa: CASSLGTVPQETQYF
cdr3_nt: TGCGCCAGCAGCTTGGGGACTGTACCACAAGAGACCCAGTACTTC

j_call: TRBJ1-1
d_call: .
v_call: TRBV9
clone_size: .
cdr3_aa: CASSNQGNTEAFF
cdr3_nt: TGTGCCAGCAGCAATCAGGGGAACACTGAAGCTTTCTTT

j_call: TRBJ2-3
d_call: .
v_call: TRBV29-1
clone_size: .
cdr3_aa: CSVEAGPDTQYF
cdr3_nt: TGCAGCGTTGAAGCTGGACCAGATACGCAGTATTTT